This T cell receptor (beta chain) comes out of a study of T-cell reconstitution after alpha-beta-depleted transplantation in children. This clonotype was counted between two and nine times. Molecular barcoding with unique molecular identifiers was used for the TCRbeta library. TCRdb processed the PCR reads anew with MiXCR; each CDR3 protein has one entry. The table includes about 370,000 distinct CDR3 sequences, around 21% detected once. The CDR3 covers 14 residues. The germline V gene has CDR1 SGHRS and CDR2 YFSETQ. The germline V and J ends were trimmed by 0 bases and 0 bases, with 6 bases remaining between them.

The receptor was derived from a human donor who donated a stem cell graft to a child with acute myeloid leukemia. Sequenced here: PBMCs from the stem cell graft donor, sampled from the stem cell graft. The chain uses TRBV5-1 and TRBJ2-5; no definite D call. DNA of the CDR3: TGCGCCAGCAGCTTGGACGCCTACCAAGAGACCCAGTACTTC. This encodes CASSLDAYQETQYF. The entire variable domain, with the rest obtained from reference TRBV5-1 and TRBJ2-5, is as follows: KAGVTQTPRYLIKTRGQQVTLSCSPISGHRSVSWYQQTPGQGLQFLFEYFSETQRNKGNFPGRFSGRQFSNSRSEMNVSTLELGDSALYLCASSLDAYQETQYFGPGTRLLVL.